This T cell receptor (beta chain) was sequenced in a study of blood T cell repertoires in COVID-19. Study in general: COVID-19 samples from acute and convalescent phases originated in the United States, Italy and Spain. From T cells, B-cell-depleted T cells, or PBMCs came the material, which was cDNA or gDNA.

Seattle participants joined during active infection and were tracked over time. Authors' methods: Nucleated cell number was recorded as an estimate derived from reference gene primer amplification. The protocol was immunoSEQ multiplex PCR, while the TCRdb copy is restricted to in-frame clones and leaves out a portion. V and J calls and clone size follow that table, whereas D and trimming were derived from the DNA. Altogether 150,000 to 250,000 clones are present, around 75% being singletons, with the ten largest covering 6%. The TCR originated in a woman in her thirties or forties with COVID-19, enrolled during active disease. Sequenced input: peripheral blood.

This chain's CDR3 is CASSDGLAGNSYEQYF. CDR3 in DNA: TGCGCCAGCAGTGACGGGCTAGCGGGGAACTCCTACGAGCAGTACTTC. The chain carries TRBV10-1 and TRBJ2-7; 9 bases map to TRBD2. The V gene end was trimmed by 3 bases and the J gene end by 0 bases; junction bases not matched to a gene: 6. The CDR3 consists of 16 residues. Germline V gene sequence: CDR1 WNHNN, CDR2 SYGVQD (reference sequence).